Below are 3 T cell receptor beta chains sequenced from a single sample in a study of CD8 T cells in ankylosing spondylitis. TCRdb recomputed calls from the 5' RACE reads with MiXCR, one row per CDR3 protein. Among 150,000 to 200,000 distinct CDR3 sequences listed, about an eighth were seen once. Source material: blood, either unsorted or a sorted T cell fraction (not recorded which). Receptors originate from a female donor with ankylosing spondylitis or in good health (not recorded which).

Many counts were recorded for this clonotype. The chain combines TRBV11-3 with TRBJ2-1, with D possibly being TRBD2 (7 bases). Germline-derived CDR1 and CDR2 are SGHNT and YENEEA. This CDR3 is 17 amino acids long. Trimming pared 5 bases from V and 4 bases from J, leaving 21 bases between. CDR3 in DNA: TGTGCCAGCAGCCCGAGGAGGACTAGGACAGCTTACAATGAGCAGTTCTTC. Translation: CASSPRRTRTAYNEQFF.

Ten or more counts support this clonotype. The rearrangement joins TRBV5-1 to TRBJ2-7; no clear D. The CDR3 covers 14 residues. Germline CDR1 is SGHRS and CDR2 is YFSETQ. V lost 0 bases to trimming and J lost 3 bases, with 10 bases between them. CDR3 sequence: CASSLAVSDYEQYF. The CDR3 coding sequence is TGCGCCAGCAGCTTGGCCGTCTCGGACTACGAGCAGTACTTC.

Worth noting for this clonotype: A much bigger clone sits one base away, suggesting this may be a read error. The CDR3 DNA reads as TGTGCCAGTAATTGGGGCGCAAAGCCTGAAAAACTGTTTTTT. Its translation: CASNWGAKPEKLFF. The chain uses TRBV19 and TRBJ1-4, with D perhaps TRBD1 (5 bases). Germline assignment: CDR1 LNHDA and CDR2 SQIVND (reference sequence). V was shortened by 7 bases and J by 7 bases, with 16 bases between the two germline ends. This CDR3 is 14 amino acids long.